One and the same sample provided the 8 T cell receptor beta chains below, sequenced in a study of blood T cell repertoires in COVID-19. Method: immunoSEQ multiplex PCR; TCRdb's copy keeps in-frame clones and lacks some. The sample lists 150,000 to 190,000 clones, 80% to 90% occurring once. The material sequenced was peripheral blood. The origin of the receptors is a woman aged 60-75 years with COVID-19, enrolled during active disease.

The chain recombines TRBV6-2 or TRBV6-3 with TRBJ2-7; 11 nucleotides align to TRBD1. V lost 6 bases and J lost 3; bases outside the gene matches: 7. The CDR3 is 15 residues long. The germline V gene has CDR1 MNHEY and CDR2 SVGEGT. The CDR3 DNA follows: TGTGCCAGCAGCCTATGGACAGGGGGCTTCTACGAGCAGTACTTC. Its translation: CASSLWTGGFYEQYF.

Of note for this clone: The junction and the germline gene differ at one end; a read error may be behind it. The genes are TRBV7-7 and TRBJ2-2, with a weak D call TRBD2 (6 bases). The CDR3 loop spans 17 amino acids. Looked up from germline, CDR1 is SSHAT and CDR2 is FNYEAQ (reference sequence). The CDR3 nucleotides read TGTGCTAGCAGCTTAGAGAGGGGACTTATCGGCACCGGGGAGCTGTTTTTT. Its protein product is CASSLERGLIGTGELFF.

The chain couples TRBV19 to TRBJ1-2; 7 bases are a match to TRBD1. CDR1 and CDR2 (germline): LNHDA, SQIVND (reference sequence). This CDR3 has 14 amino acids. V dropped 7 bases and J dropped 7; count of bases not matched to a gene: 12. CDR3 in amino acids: CASTSYHRGSGYTF. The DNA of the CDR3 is TGTGCCAGTACCTCTTATCACAGGGGATCTGGCTACACCTTC.

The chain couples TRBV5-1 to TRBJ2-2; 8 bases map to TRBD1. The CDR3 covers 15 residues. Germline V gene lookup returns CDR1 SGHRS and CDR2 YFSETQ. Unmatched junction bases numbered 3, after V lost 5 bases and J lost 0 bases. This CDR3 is CASSTTGANTGELFF. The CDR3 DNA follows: TGCGCCAGCAGTACGACAGGGGCGAACACCGGGGAGCTGTTTTTT.

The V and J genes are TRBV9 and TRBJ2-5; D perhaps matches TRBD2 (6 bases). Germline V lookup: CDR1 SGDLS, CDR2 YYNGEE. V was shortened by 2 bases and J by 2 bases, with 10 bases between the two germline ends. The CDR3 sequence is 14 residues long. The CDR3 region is CASSVGGIQETQYF. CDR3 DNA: TGTGCCAGCAGCGTTGGGGGGATACAAGAGACCCAGTACTTC.

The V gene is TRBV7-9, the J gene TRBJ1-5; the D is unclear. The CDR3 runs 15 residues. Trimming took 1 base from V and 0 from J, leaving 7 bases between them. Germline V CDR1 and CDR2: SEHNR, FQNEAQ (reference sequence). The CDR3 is CASSLDGYSNQPQHF. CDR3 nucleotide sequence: TGTGCCAGCAGCTTAGACGGGTATAGCAATCAGCCCCAGCATTTT.

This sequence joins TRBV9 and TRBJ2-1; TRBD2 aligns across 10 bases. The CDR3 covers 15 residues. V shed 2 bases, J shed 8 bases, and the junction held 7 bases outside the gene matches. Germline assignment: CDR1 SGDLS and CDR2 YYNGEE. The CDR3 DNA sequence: TGTGCCAGCAGCGTCTCAGCGGGAGGGCTACATGAGCAGTTCTTC. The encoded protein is CASSVSAGGLHEQFF.

This CDR3 reads CASSHPGAGELFF. For the CDR3, the DNA is TGTGCCAGCAGTCACCCGGGGGCCGGGGAGCTGTTTTTT. J is TRBJ2-2 and V is TRBV6-6; the D gene is possibly TRBD2 (6 bases). V lost 5 bases and J lost 6, with 10 bases in between. The germline V gene encodes CDR1 MNHNY and CDR2 SVGAGI (reference sequence). This CDR3 is 13 amino acids long.